These 24 T cell receptor beta chains share one sample of origin, sequenced in a study of T cells in Graves' hyperthyroidism and ophthalmopathy. Amplified TCR beta CDR3 regions derived from RNA transcripts. The TCR CDR3 was amplified in a first-round RT-PCR using the HTBI primer set. In TCRdb, the multiplex PCR reads were re-called with MiXCR into one record per CDR3 protein. The profile shows hundreds of thousands of distinct CDR3 sequences, 38% of them singletons. The source material was blood. The receptors were sampled from a man in his late teens or twenties with Graves' hyperthyroidism.

This clonotype was detected only a few times. The J gene is TRBJ2-7, the V gene TRBV14; D assignment may be TRBD1 or TRBD2 (5 bases each). Between the trimmed V and J ends, which lost 8 bases and 0 bases, there was a span of 14 bases. The CDR3 has 14 amino acids. Per germline, CDR1 SGHDN and CDR2 FVKESK. CDR3 coding DNA: TGTGCCAGCGCTAGACAGCGGTCCTCCTACGAGCAGTACTTC. As protein: CASARQRSSYEQYF.

This clonotype was found once. This may be a read error: a much more frequent sequence differs by one nucleotide. The rearrangement joins TRBV7-2 to TRBJ1-4; D gene uncertain. The CDR3 extends over 14 amino acids. V gave up 4 bases and J gave up 8 bases, with 14 bases separating them. Germline V lookup: CDR1 SGHTA, CDR2 FQGNSA. The CDR3 coding sequence is TGTGCCAGCAGCTCCCCCCCTGGAGGAGAAAAACTGTTTTTT. It encodes CASSSPPGGEKLFF.

The chain recombines TRBV19 with TRBJ2-7, with D perhaps assigned TRBD1 or TRBD2 (5 bases each). Germline V gene lookup returns CDR1 LNHDA and CDR2 SQIVND (reference sequence). The V gene lost 1 base and the J gene lost 3 bases, with 13 bases spanning the gap. This CDR3 has 15 residues. The CDR3 is CASSIAPGQGYEQYF. Written as DNA, the CDR3 is TGTGCCAGTAGTATAGCCCCGGGGCAGGGCTACGAGCAGTACTTC. Complete variable domain (other parts from reference TRBV19 and TRBJ2-7): DGGITQSPKYLFRKEGQNVTLSCEQNLNHDAMYWYRQDPGQGLRLIYYSQIVNDFQKGDIAEGYSVSREKKESFPLTVTSAQKNPTAFYLCASSIAPGQGYEQYFGPGTRLTVT.

This chain joins TRBV25-1 and TRBJ2-3; D might be TRBD2 (6 bases). Germline V lookup: CDR1 MGHDK, CDR2 SYGVNS. V gave up 6 bases and J gave up 5 bases, with 9 bases separating them. CDR3 length equals 12 residues. CDR3 nucleotides: TGTGCCAGCAGCTGGAGGGAAGATACGCAGTATTTT. Its protein product is CASSWREDTQYF.

This clonotype was seen a handful of times. V is TRBV12-3 or TRBV12-4 and J is TRBJ1-1; D gene uncertain. The CDR3 contains 14 residues. The V gene lost 3 bases and the J gene lost 2 bases, with 10 bases spanning the gap. The CDR3 nucleotides are TGTGCCAGCAGTTTGCCGACACCTAACACTGAAGCTTTCTTT. The encoded protein is CASSLPTPNTEAFF.

This clonotype was seen more than once but under ten times. The chain employs TRBV20-1 and TRBJ2-2; tentative D call: TRBD2 (6 bases). The length of the CDR3 is 13 residues. From germline, CDR1 is DFQATT and CDR2 SNEGSKA (reference sequence). The V gene lost 5 bases and the J gene lost 4 bases, with 11 bases spanning the gap. CDR3: CSAGGTATGELFF. The CDR3 coding sequence is TGCAGTGCTGGAGGGACTGCCACCGGGGAGCTGTTTTTT.

This clonotype was seen a single time. It may be a read error: a sequence one base away is much more abundant. J is TRBJ1-1 and V is TRBV7-9; D ambiguous. The CDR3 is 12 amino acids. Trimming stripped 8 bases from V and 10 bases from J, with 17 bases between. Germline V lookup: CDR1 SEHNR, CDR2 FQNEAQ (reference sequence). This chain's CDR3 is CASGARTSRAFF. Here the CDR3 DNA reads TGTGCCAGCGGCGCTCGGACCTCTCGAGCTTTCTTT.

At least ten counts were recorded for this clonotype. CDR3 DNA: TGTGCCGTGAGAGGGGCACAGAACACTGAAGCTTTCTTT. Encoded protein: CAVRGAQNTEAFF. This chain uses TRBV10-3 with TRBJ1-1; D is possibly TRBD1 (5 bases). Trimming pared 11 bases from V and 1 base from J, leaving 14 bases between. This CDR3 has 13 residues. Germline CDR1 reads ENHRY; CDR2 reads SYGVKD.

V and J are TRBV2 and TRBJ2-5; 15 positions agree with TRBD2. The CDR3 covers 15 residues. Trimming removed 8 bases from V and 1 base from J; junction bases left unmatched: 2. Germline values: CDR1 SNHLY, CDR2 FYNNEI. The CDR3 sequence: CASGGLAGGQETQYF. The DNA of the CDR3 is TGTGCCAGCGGGGGACTAGCGGGGGGCCAAGAGACCCAGTACTTC.

This clonotype turned up a few times. V is TRBV9 and J is TRBJ1-2; 7 nucleotides line up with TRBD1. The ends lost 0 bases at V and 2 bases at J; junction bases unmatched: 10. This CDR3 is 17 amino acids long. Germline lookup yields CDR1 SGDLS and CDR2 YYNGEE. CDR3 sequence: CASSVALWDSTNYGYTF. CDR3 sequence (DNA): TGTGCCAGCAGCGTAGCCTTGTGGGACAGCACAAACTATGGCTACACCTTC.

V is TRBV5-1 and J is TRBJ2-6; D gene uncertain. Germline CDR1 SGHRS, CDR2 YFSETQ. V lost 0 bases, J lost 4 bases, and 11 bases lay in between. The CDR3 runs 16 residues. CDR3 bases: TGCGCCAGCAGCTTGGAGGTGGGATCCGGGGCCAACGTCCTGACTTTC. This encodes CASSLEVGSGANVLTF.

Regarding this clonotype: Possible read error: a much larger clone is one base away. The rearrangement joins TRBV19 to TRBJ1-4, with 9 bases lining up with TRBD1. The CDR3 sequence is 15 residues long. Germline trimming cut 8 bases from V and 8 bases from J; bases unmatched to any gene: 12. Germline CDR1 and CDR2: LNHDA and SQIVND (reference sequence). The CDR3 sequence: CASGPPGQGWEKLFF. Here the CDR3 DNA reads TGTGCCAGTGGTCCACCGGGACAGGGATGGGAAAAACTGTTTTTT. The full variable domain, in which reference TRBV19 and TRBJ1-4 provide the parts outside the CDR3, is DGGITQSPKYLFRKEGQNVTLSCEQNLNHDAMYWYRQDPGQGLRLIYYSQIVNDFQKGDIAEGYSVSREKKESFPLTVTSAQKNPTAFYLCASGPPGQGWEKLFFGSGTQLSVL.

The rearrangement joins TRBV3-1 to TRBJ2-2, with D possibly being TRBD2 (6 bases). V lost 1 base, J lost 1 base, and 13 bases lay in between. From germline, CDR1 is LGHDT and CDR2 YNNKEL (reference sequence). CDR3 length: 17 amino acids. The CDR3 spells CASSQGGVAQNTGELFF. CDR3 nucleotide sequence: TGTGCCAGCAGCCAAGGGGGGGTAGCGCAGAACACCGGGGAGCTGTTTTTT.

The table lists this clonotype with a few counts. Written as DNA, the CDR3 is TGTGCCAGCAGTTCTAGGCAGGGAGTCTATGGCTACACCTTC. Amino acid sequence: CASSSRQGVYGYTF. V gene TRBV12-3 or TRBV12-4 combines with J gene TRBJ1-2, with D possibly being TRBD1 (5 bases). This CDR3 is built from 14 residues. The V and J ends lost 4 bases and 4 bases respectively, with 13 bases between them.

The J gene is TRBJ2-7, the V gene TRBV29-1; D is uncertain. The CDR3 runs to 12 residues. CDR1 is SQVTM, CDR2 ANQGSEA, per germline. V was pared by 4 bases and J by 9 bases, with 16 bases between. CDR3 in amino acids: CSVGQTRPGQYF. The CDR3, as DNA: TGCAGCGTTGGACAAACCCGGCCTGGGCAGTACTTC.

Ten or more counts support this clonotype. The chain links TRBV5-1 to TRBJ2-2, with D unresolved. CDR1 is SGHRS and CDR2 is YFSETQ in the germline V gene. The length of the CDR3 is 12 residues. Trimming took off 2 bases at V and 3 bases at J, with 2 bases between the two ends. CDR3 sequence: CASSLYTGELFF. CDR3 nucleotides: TGCGCCAGCAGCTTATACACCGGGGAGCTGTTTTTT.

The rearrangement links TRBV7-9 to TRBJ1-1; 10 bases line up with TRBD1. The germline CDR1 and CDR2 sequences are SEHNR and FQNEAQ (reference sequence). There are 14 residues in the CDR3. V shed 0 bases, J shed 12 bases, and the junction held 7 bases outside the gene matches. CDR3 region: CASSLATGTGETFF. The CDR3 DNA reads as TGTGCCAGCAGCTTAGCGACCGGGACAGGGGAAACTTTCTTT.

This clonotype has at least ten counts. The CDR3 protein is CASSRSSFGEFEKLFF. Written as DNA, the CDR3 is TGTGCCAGCAGCCGTAGTTCGTTCGGGGAATTTGAAAAACTGTTTTTT. The chain recombines TRBV7-9 with TRBJ1-4; no reliable D call. This CDR3 is 16 amino acids long. Germline V CDR1 and CDR2: SEHNR, FQNEAQ (reference sequence). The V and J ends lost 5 bases and 7 bases respectively, with 20 bases between them.

This clonotype was picked up a small number of times. This chain uses TRBV11-2 with TRBJ2-7, with a possible D match to TRBD1 (6 bases). The CDR3 runs 14 residues. V lost 5 bases and J lost 3, with 14 bases in between. Germline V lookup: CDR1 SGHAT, CDR2 FQNNGV. The CDR3 is CASSGPGHIYEQYF. DNA of the CDR3: TGTGCCAGCAGCGGGCCGGGACACATCTACGAGCAGTACTTC.

In this sample, this clonotype turned up many times. The gene calls are TRBV9 and TRBJ2-2; unclear D gene. V was clipped by 0 bases and J by 0 bases, with 6 bases between them. Germline V gene data show CDR1 as SGDLS and CDR2 as YYNGEE. This CDR3 is built from 15 residues. This CDR3 is CASSVGQTNTGELFF. CDR3 DNA: TGTGCCAGCAGCGTAGGGCAGACGAACACCGGGGAGCTGTTTTTT. Combining the CDR3 with reference TRBV9 and TRBJ2-2 gives the whole variable domain DSGVTQTPKHLITATGQRVTLRCSPRSGDLSVYWYQQSLDQGLQFLIQYYNGEERAKGNILERFSAQQFPDLHSELNLSSLELGDSALYFCASSVGQTNTGELFFGEGSRLTVL.

V and J are TRBV2 and TRBJ1-3; D not resolved. This CDR3 comprises 11 residues. The germline gives CDR1 SNHLY, CDR2 FYNNEI. With 6 bases removed from V and 6 bases from J, the gap between germline ends came to 6 bases. In nucleotides, the CDR3 is TGTGCCAGCAGCCAAGAAAACACCATATATTTT. Protein sequence: CASSQENTIYF.

CDR3 sequence reads: CASSSPRTENTEAFF. For the CDR3, the DNA is TGTGCCAGCAGCTCACCGCGGACGGAGAACACTGAAGCTTTCTTT. V and J are TRBV11-1 and TRBJ1-1; D gene ambiguous. V was cut by 4 bases and J by 1 base, with 13 bases left in between. The CDR3 has 15 residues. CDR1 is SGHAT and CDR2 is FQDESV in the germline V gene (reference sequence).

The J gene is TRBJ2-3, the V gene TRBV15; 9 bases fit TRBD2. V was pared by 0 bases and J by 4 bases, with 11 bases of the junction left unmatched. The CDR3 is 18 residues long. Looked up from germline, CDR1 is LNHNV and CDR2 is YYDKDF (reference sequence). In DNA form, the CDR3 reads TGTGCCACCAGCAGAGATCGTGGGCCTAGCGGGATGGCAGATACGCAGTATTTT. Translation: CATSRDRGPSGMADTQYF.

This chain links TRBV5-1 with TRBJ1-1, with a tentative D call TRBD1 (6 bases). The V end lost 2 bases, the J end lost 4 bases, and 15 bases lay between the germline ends. The germline V gene has CDR1 SGHRS and CDR2 YFSETQ. The CDR3 has 15 residues. Here the CDR3 DNA reads TGCGCCAGCAGCTTTACGGGGGGCGATCGCACTGAAGCTTTCTTT. Translated, it gives CASSFTGGDRTEAFF.